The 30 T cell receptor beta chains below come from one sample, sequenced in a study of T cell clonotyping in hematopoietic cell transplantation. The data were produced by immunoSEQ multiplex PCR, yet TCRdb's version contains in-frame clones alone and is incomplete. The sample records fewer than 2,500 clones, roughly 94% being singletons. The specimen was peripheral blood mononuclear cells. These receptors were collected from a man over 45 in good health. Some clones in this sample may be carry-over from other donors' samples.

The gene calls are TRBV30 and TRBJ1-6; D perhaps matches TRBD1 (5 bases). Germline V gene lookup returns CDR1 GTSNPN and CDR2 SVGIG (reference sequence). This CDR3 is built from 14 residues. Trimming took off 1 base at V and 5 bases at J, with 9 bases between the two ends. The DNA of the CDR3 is TGTGCCTGGAGTGGTGGACAAGATAATTCACCCCTCCACTTT. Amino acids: CAWSGGQDNSPLHF. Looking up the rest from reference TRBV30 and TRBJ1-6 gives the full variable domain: SQTIHQWPATLVQPVGSPLSLECTVEGTSNPNLYWYRQAAGRGLQLLFYSVGIGQISSEVPQNLSASRPQDRQFILSSKKLLLSDSGFYLCAWSGGQDNSPLHFGNGTRLTVT.

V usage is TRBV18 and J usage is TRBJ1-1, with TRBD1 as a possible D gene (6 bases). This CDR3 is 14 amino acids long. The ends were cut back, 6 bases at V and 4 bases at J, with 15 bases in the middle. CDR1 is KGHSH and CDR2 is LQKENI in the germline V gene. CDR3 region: CASSFRQEGTEAFF. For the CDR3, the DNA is TGTGCCAGCTCTTTCCGACAGGAGGGCACTGAAGCTTTCTTT.

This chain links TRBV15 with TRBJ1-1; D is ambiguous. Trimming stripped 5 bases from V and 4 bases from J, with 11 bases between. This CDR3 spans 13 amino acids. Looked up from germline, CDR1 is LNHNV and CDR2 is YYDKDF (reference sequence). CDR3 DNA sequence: TGTGCCACCAGCTTATCGTATGGCACTGAAGCTTTCTTT. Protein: CATSLSYGTEAFF.

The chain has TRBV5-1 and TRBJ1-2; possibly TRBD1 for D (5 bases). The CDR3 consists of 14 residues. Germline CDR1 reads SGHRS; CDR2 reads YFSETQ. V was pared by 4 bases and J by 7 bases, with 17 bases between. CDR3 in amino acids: CASSEPSGGTGYTF. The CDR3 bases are TGCGCCAGCAGCGAACCTTCGGGGGGTACTGGCTACACCTTC. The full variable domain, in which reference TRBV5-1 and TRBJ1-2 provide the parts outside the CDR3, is KAGVTQTPRYLIKTRGQQVTLSCSPISGHRSVSWYQQTPGQGLQFLFEYFSETQRNKGNFPGRFSGRQFSNSRSEMNVSTLELGDSALYLCASSEPSGGTGYTFGSGTRLTVV.

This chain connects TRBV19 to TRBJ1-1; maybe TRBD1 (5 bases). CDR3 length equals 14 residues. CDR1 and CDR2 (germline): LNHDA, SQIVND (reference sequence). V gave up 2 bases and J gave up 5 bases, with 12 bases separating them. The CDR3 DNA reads TGTGCCAGTAGTATAACCCAGGGCGGGACTGAAGCTTTCTTT. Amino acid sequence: CASSITQGGTEAFF.

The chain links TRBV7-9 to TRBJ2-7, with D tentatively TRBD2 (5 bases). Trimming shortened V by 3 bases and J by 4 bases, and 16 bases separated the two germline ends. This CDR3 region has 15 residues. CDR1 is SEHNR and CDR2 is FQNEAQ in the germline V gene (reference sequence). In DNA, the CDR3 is TGTGCCAGCAGCTTTCGGCTTCCCTCGGGGTACGAGCAGTACTTC. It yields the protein CASSFRLPSGYEQYF.

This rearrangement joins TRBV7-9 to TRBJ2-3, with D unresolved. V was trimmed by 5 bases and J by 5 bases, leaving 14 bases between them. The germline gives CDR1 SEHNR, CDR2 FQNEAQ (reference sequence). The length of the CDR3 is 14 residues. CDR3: CASSRAPLGDTQYF. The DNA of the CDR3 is TGTGCCAGCAGCCGCGCGCCCTTGGGAGATACGCAGTATTTT.

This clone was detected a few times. The CDR3 region has the DNA TGTGCCAGCAGTGGCAGAAGCTCTGGAAACACCATATATTTT. It specifies CASSGRSSGNTIYF. The chain carries TRBV2 and TRBJ1-3, with D uncertain. CDR3 length: 14 amino acids. Germline-derived CDR1 and CDR2 are SNHLY and FYNNEI. The V gene lost 4 bases and the J gene lost 0 bases, with 7 bases spanning the gap.

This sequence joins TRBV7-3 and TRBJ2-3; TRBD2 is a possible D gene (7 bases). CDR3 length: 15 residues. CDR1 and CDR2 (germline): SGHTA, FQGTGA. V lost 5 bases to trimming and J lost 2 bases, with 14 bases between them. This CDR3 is CASSRFAGATDTQYF. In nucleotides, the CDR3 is TGTGCCAGCAGCCGCTTTGCGGGGGCCACAGATACGCAGTATTTT.

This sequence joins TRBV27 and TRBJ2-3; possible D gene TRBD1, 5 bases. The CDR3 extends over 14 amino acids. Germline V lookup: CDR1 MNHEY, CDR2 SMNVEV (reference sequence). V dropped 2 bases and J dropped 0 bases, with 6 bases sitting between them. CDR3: CASSLGHSTDTQYF. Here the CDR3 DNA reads TGTGCCAGCAGTTTAGGACATAGCACAGATACGCAGTATTTT.

The CDR3 here is CASSPRVKGTDTQYF. The CDR3 nucleotides are TGTGCCAGCAGCCCCAGGGTTAAGGGCACAGATACGCAGTATTTT. The chain uses TRBV5-6 and TRBJ2-3, with TRBD1 as a possible D gene (5 bases). CDR1 and CDR2 (germline): SGHDT, YYEEEE. Deletions cut 4 bases from V and 1 base from J, with 13 bases between. The CDR3 spans 15 residues.

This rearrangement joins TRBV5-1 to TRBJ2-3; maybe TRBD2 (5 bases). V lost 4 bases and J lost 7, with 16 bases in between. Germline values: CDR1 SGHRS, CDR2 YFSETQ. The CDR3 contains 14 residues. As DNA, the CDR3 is TGCGCCAGCAGCCCGGACTTTATAGGGAATACGCAGTATTTT. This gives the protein CASSPDFIGNTQYF.

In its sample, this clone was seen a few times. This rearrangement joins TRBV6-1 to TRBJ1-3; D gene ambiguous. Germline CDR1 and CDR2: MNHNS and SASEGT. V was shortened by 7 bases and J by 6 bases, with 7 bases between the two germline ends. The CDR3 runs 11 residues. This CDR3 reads CASKLTNTIYF. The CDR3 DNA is TGTGCCAGCAAATTAACAAACACCATATATTTT.

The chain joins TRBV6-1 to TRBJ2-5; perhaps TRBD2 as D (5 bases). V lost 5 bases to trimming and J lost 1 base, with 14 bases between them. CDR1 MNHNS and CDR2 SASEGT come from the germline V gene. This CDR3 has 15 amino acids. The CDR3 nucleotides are TGTGCCAGCAGTACCCGAGGACGGGGCCAAGAGACCCAGTACTTC. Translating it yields CASSTRGRGQETQYF.

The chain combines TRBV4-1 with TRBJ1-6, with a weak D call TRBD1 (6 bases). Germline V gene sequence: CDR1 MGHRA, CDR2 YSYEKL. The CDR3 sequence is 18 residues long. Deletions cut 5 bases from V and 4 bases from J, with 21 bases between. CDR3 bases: TGCGCCAGCAGCTCGACAGGCCCGCATTCGGTTTATAATTCACCCCTCCACTTT. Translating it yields CASSSTGPHSVYNSPLHF.

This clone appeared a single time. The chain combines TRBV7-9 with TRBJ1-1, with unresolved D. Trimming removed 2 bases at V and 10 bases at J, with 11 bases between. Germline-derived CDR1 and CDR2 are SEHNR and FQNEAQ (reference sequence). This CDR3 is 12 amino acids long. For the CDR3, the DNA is TGTGCCAGCAGCTTAAATATCAGGCCAGCTTTCTTT. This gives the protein CASSLNIRPAFF. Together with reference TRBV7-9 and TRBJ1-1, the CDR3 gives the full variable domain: DTGVSQNPRHKITKRGQNVTFRCDPISEHNRLYWYRQTLGQGPEFLTYFQNEAQLEKSRLLSDRFSAERPKGSFSTLEIQRTEQGDSAMYLCASSLNIRPAFFGQGTRLTVV.

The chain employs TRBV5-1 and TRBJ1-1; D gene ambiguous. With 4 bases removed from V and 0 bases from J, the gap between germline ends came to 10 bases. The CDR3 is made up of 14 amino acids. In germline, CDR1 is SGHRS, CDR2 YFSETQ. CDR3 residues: CASSEDGLNTEAFF. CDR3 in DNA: TGCGCCAGCAGCGAGGACGGACTGAACACTGAAGCTTTCTTT.

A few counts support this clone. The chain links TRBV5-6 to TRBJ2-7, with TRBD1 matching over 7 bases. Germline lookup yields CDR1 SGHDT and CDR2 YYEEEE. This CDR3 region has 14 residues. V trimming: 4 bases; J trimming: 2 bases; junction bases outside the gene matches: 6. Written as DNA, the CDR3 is TGTGCCAGCAGCGAAACAGGGGTTCCCTACGAGCAGTACTTC. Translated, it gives CASSETGVPYEQYF.

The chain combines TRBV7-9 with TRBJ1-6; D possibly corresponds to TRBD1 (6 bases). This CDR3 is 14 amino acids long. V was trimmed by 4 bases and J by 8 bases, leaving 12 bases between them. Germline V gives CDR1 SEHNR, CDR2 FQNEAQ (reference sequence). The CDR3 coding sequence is TGTGCCAGCAGCTCCCCCAGGGGTGATTCACCCCTCCACTTT. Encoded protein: CASSSPRGDSPLHF.

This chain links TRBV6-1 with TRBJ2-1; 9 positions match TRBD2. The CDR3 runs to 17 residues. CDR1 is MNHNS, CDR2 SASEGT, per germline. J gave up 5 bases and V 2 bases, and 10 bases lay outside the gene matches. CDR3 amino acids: CASSEYRRGGRDNEQFF. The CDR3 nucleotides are TGTGCCAGCAGTGAATATCGGCGGGGGGGCCGAGACAATGAGCAGTTCTTC.

Here the CDR3 reads CASSVTSGDEYEQYF. The CDR3 DNA sequence: TGTGCCAGCAGCGTTACTAGCGGGGACGAATACGAGCAGTACTTC. The chain carries TRBV11-2 and TRBJ2-7; 10 bases line up with TRBD2. This CDR3 has 15 amino acids. V gave up 5 bases and J gave up 4 bases; unmatched junction bases: 8. Per germline, CDR1 SGHAT and CDR2 FQNNGV.

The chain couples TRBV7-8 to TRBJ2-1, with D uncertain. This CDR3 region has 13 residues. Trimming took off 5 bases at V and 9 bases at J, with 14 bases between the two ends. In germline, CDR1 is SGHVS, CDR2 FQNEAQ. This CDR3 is CASSPGPLREQFF. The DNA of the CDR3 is TGTGCCAGCAGCCCCGGCCCTCTGCGTGAGCAGTTCTTC.

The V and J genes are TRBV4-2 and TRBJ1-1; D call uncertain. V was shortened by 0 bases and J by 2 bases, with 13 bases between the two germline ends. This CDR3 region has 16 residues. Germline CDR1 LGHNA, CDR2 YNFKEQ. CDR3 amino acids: CASSQERNHINTEAFF. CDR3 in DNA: TGTGCCAGCAGCCAAGAACGGAACCACATTAACACTGAAGCTTTCTTT.

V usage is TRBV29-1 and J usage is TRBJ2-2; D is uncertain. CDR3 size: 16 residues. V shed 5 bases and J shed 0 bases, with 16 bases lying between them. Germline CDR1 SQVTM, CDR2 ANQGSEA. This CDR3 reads CSVQVFGRANTGELFF. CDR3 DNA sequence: TGCAGCGTTCAAGTTTTCGGTCGGGCGAACACCGGGGAGCTGTTTTTT.

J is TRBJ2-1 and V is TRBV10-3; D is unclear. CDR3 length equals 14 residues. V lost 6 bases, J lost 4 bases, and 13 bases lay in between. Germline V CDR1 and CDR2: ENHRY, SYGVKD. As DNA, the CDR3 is TGTGCCATCAGATACAGTGCAATTTACAATGAGCAGTTCTTC. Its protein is CAIRYSAIYNEQFF.

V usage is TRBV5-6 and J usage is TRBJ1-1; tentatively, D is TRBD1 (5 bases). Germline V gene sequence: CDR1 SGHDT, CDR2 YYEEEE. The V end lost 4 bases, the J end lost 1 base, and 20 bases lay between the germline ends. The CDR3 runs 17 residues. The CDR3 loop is CASSILGTEFSNTEAFF. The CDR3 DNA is TGTGCCAGCAGCATTCTCGGGACGGAATTCTCGAACACTGAAGCTTTCTTT.

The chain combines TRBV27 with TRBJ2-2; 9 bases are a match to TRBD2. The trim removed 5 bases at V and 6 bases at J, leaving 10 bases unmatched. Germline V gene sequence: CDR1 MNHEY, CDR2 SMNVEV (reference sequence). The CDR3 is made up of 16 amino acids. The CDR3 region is CASSLGLASLAGELFF. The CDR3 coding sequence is TGTGCCAGCAGTCTTGGACTAGCGAGTTTAGCCGGGGAGCTGTTTTTT.

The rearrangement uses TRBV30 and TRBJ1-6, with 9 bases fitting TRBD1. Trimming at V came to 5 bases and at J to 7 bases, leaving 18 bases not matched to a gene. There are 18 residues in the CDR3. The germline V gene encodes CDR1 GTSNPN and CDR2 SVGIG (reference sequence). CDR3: CAWLPQLRAGTGNSPLHF. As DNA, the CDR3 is TGTGCCTGGCTCCCACAATTGCGTGCCGGGACAGGGAATTCACCCCTCCACTTT.

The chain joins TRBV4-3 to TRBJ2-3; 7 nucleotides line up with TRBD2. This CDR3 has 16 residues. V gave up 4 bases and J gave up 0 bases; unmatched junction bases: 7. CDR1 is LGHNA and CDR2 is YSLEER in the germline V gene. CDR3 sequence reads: CASSPTGGFSTDTQYF. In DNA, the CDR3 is TGCGCCAGCAGCCCTACGGGGGGATTTAGCACAGATACGCAGTATTTT.

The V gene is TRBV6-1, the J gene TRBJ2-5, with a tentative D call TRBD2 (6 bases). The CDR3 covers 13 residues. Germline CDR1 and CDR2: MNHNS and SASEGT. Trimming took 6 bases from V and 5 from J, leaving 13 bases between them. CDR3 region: CASRTGGKETQYF. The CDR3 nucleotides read TGTGCCAGCAGAACTGGGGGGAAGGAGACCCAGTACTTC.